What follows are 21 T cell receptor beta chains derived from one specimen sequenced in a study of blood T cell repertoires in COVID-19. The table came from immunoSEQ multiplex PCR; TCRdb's copy has only in-frame clones and leaves some out. The sample consists of around 76,000 clones, about 80% of them appearing once. Sequencing was carried out using peripheral blood. These receptors originate from a woman aged 70-85 years with acute or convalescent COVID-19.

The J gene is TRBJ1-1, the V gene TRBV6-2 or TRBV6-3; a possible D gene is TRBD1 (6 bases). The ends were cut back, 5 bases at V and 6 bases at J, with 22 bases in the middle. Per germline, CDR1 MNHEY and CDR2 SVGEGT. This CDR3 spans 16 amino acids. Here the CDR3 reads CASSGITGIPTPEAFF. CDR3 in DNA: TGTGCCAGCAGTGGCATTACAGGGATCCCCACGCCTGAAGCTTTCTTT.

J is TRBJ2-4 and V is TRBV25-1, with TRBD1 as a possible D gene (6 bases). Germline CDR1 and CDR2: MGHDK and SYGVNS. Trimming stripped 4 bases from V and 8 bases from J, with 12 bases between. The CDR3 has 13 amino acids. CDR3 loop: CASSGWGLDIQYF. DNA of the CDR3: TGTGCCAGCAGTGGTTGGGGGCTGGACATTCAGTACTTC.

This clone was seen only a few times. Here the CDR3 DNA reads TGTGCCAGCAGTCCTAGCGGGACCTACGAGCAGTACTTC. Translating it yields CASSPSGTYEQYF. J is TRBJ2-7 and V is TRBV25-1, with 9 bases that match TRBD2. This CDR3 comprises 13 residues. CDR1 and CDR2 (germline): MGHDK, SYGVNS. V lost 5 bases and J lost 2; bases outside the gene matches: 1.

This clone occurred many times. This chain uses TRBV18 with TRBJ2-1; TRBD1 aligns across 8 bases. The CDR3 loop spans 17 amino acids. Germline assignment: CDR1 KGHSH and CDR2 LQKENI. V lost 4 bases and J lost 0; bases outside the gene matches: 8. The CDR3 DNA follows: TGTGCCAGCTCACAGGGGACAGGAGGGAGCTCCTACAATGAGCAGTTCTTC. Its translation is CASSQGTGGSSYNEQFF. Looking up the rest from reference TRBV18 and TRBJ2-1 gives the full variable domain: NAGVMQNPRHLVRRRGQEARLRCSPMKGHSHVYWYRQLPEEGLKFMVYLQKENIIDESGMPKERFSAEFPKEGPSILRIQQVVRGDSAAYFCASSQGTGGSSYNEQFFGPGTRLTVL.

The chain carries TRBV24-1 and TRBJ2-7, with 9 bases lining up with TRBD1. Trimming at V came to 9 bases and at J to 2 bases, leaving 4 bases not matched to a gene. The germline V gene encodes CDR1 KGHDR and CDR2 SFDVKD. This CDR3 region has 13 residues. The CDR3, as DNA: TGTGCCACCCAGGGACAGGGAACCTACGAGCAGTACTTC. Translated: CATQGQGTYEQYF.

The DNA of the CDR3 is TGTGCCAGCACCCAGGGAGCGGGAGTCACAGATACGCAGTATTTT. This translates into CASTQGAGVTDTQYF. The gene calls are TRBV3-1 (or the pseudogene TRBV3-2) and TRBJ2-3; 8 bases are shared with TRBD2. V dropped 7 bases and J dropped 2; count of bases not matched to a gene: 8. The CDR3 is made up of 15 amino acids. Germline V lookup: CDR1 LGHDT, CDR2 YNNKEL (reference sequence).

This clone was detected a few times. The CDR3 nucleotides are TGTGCCAGCAGTGAAGTGGACAGTTATAATTCACCCCTCCACTTT. It is translated as CASSEVDSYNSPLHF. The chain is built from TRBV6-1 and TRBJ1-6, with TRBD1 as a possible D gene (6 bases). The V end lost 1 base, the J end lost 4 bases, and 8 bases lay between the germline ends. The CDR3 is 15 amino acids. CDR1 MNHNS and CDR2 SASEGT come from the germline V gene.

The rearrangement uses TRBV6-2 or TRBV6-3 and TRBJ1-1, with a tentative D call TRBD1 (5 bases). The CDR3 runs 14 residues. Germline V CDR1 and CDR2: MNHEY, SVGEGT. Between the trimmed V and J ends, which lost 2 bases and 5 bases, there was a span of 12 bases. DNA for the CDR3: TGTGCCAGCAGTTACATCCAGGGTAGGACTGAAGCTTTCTTT. Amino acid sequence: CASSYIQGRTEAFF.

The chain has TRBV18 and TRBJ1-1; D is undetermined. With 3 bases removed from V and 4 bases from J, the gap between germline ends came to 12 bases. This CDR3 is 14 amino acids long. The germline V gene encodes CDR1 KGHSH and CDR2 LQKENI. The DNA of the CDR3 is TGTGCCAGCTCACCGGGCCCGTCTGGCACTGAAGCTTTCTTT. Amino acid sequence: CASSPGPSGTEAFF.

The J gene is TRBJ2-5, the V gene TRBV19, with 11 nucleotides matching TRBD2. The CDR3 runs 16 residues. The germline V gene encodes CDR1 LNHDA and CDR2 SQIVND (reference sequence). Trimming at V came to 4 bases and at J to 5 bases, leaving 9 bases not matched to a gene. The CDR3 DNA is TGTGCCAGTAGTAGTTATTCCGGGACTAGCGGTGAGACCCAGTACTTC. It translates to CASSSYSGTSGETQYF.

The chain uses TRBV6-6 and TRBJ1-2; D might be TRBD1 (5 bases). Germline V gene lookup returns CDR1 MNHNY and CDR2 SVGAGI (reference sequence). The CDR3 contains 12 residues. With 6 bases removed from V and 0 bases from J, the gap between germline ends came to 5 bases. For the CDR3, the DNA is TGTGCCAGCAGACAGGCTAACTATGGCTACACCTTC. Translated: CASRQANYGYTF.

The chain links TRBV9 to TRBJ2-7; 7 nucleotides match TRBD2. CDR3 length: 17 residues. CDR1 SGDLS and CDR2 YYNGEE come from the germline V gene. The junction had 13 bases not matched to a gene; V was cut back by 4 bases and J by 0 bases. CDR3 loop: CASSQSWGGTDSYEQYF. CDR3 DNA sequence: TGTGCCAGCAGCCAGTCCTGGGGGGGAACCGACTCCTACGAGCAGTACTTC. Based on the CDR3 plus reference TRBV9 and TRBJ2-7, the full variable domain is DSGVTQTPKHLITATGQRVTLRCSPRSGDLSVYWYQQSLDQGLQFLIQYYNGEERAKGNILERFSAQQFPDLHSELNLSSLELGDSALYFCASSQSWGGTDSYEQYFGPGTRLTVT.

The V gene is TRBV27, the J gene TRBJ2-7; 7 bases agree with TRBD1. This CDR3 has 13 residues. Germline V lookup: CDR1 MNHEY, CDR2 SMNVEV (reference sequence). J lost 2 bases, V lost 7 bases, and 5 bases had no gene match. CDR3 nucleotide sequence: TGTGCCAGCAAAAACAGGGGACCCTACGAGCAGTACTTC. This sequence encodes CASKNRGPYEQYF.

V and J are TRBV29-1 and TRBJ2-3; D remains unclear. Trimming stripped 6 bases from V and 2 bases from J, with 6 bases between. Germline CDR1 and CDR2: SQVTM and ANQGSEA. There are 11 residues in the CDR3. CDR3 bases: TGCAGCGTCGCTACCACAGATACGCAGTATTTT. It is translated as CSVATTDTQYF.

The chain combines TRBV6-2 or TRBV6-3 with TRBJ2-7, with D maybe TRBD2 (6 bases). This CDR3 has 19 residues. Germline V lookup: CDR1 MNHEY, CDR2 SVGEGT. Trimming left V 2 bases short and J 0 bases short, with 23 bases between. The DNA for the CDR3 is TGTGCCAGCAGTTACCCCGCTTCCTGGGGACGGGGGACCTCCTACGAGCAGTACTTC. Translation gives CASSYPASWGRGTSYEQYF.

This clone has only one observation. The chain links TRBV7-6 to TRBJ1-5; D not resolved. Trimming stripped 1 base from V and 4 bases from J, with 11 bases between. From germline, CDR1 is SGHVS and CDR2 FNYEAQ. CDR3 length: 15 amino acids. CDR3 amino acids: CASSLEEGGNQPQHF. The CDR3 region has the DNA TGTGCCAGCAGCTTAGAAGAGGGTGGGAATCAGCCCCAGCATTTT.

The chain uses TRBV7-9 and TRBJ2-7; D is undetermined. Germline CDR1 SEHNR, CDR2 FQNEAQ (reference sequence). Trimming shortened V by 3 bases and J by 6 bases, and 9 bases separated the two germline ends. The CDR3 loop spans 12 amino acids. CDR3 nucleotides: TGTGCCAGCAGCTTTTTTCCGGGCGAGCAGTACTTC. Its protein is CASSFFPGEQYF.

The V call is TRBV30, the J call TRBJ1-1, with D uncertain. Germline V lookup: CDR1 GTSNPN, CDR2 SVGIG (reference sequence). The CDR3 spans 13 residues. The V end was cut by 0 bases, the J end by 0 bases, with 5 bases between. The CDR3 region has the DNA TGTGCCTGGAGTGTACAGATGAACACTGAAGCTTTCTTT. Amino acids: CAWSVQMNTEAFF.

The V and J genes are TRBV5-4 and TRBJ2-7; possibly TRBD2 for D (6 bases). V lost 4 bases to trimming and J lost 1 base, with 12 bases between them. This CDR3 region has 14 residues. Germline V gene lookup returns CDR1 SGHNT and CDR2 YYREEE (reference sequence). The chain's CDR3 is CASSRDSNSYEQYF. CDR3 DNA: TGTGCCAGCAGCCGGGACTCGAATTCCTACGAGCAGTACTTC. The full variable domain, in which reference TRBV5-4 and TRBJ2-7 provide the parts outside the CDR3, is ETGVTQSPTHLIKTRGQQVTLRCSSQSGHNTVSWYQQALGQGPQFIFQYYREEENGRGNFPPRFSGLQFPNYSSELNVNALELDDSALYLCASSRDSNSYEQYFGPGTRLTVT.

The rearrangement links TRBV5-4 to TRBJ1-4; D might be TRBD1 (5 bases). Trimming took off 4 bases at V and 7 bases at J, with 20 bases between the two ends. The germline V gene encodes CDR1 SGHNT and CDR2 YYREEE (reference sequence). The CDR3 runs to 16 residues. The CDR3 here is CASSPGGMGGLEKLFF. In DNA, the CDR3 is TGTGCCAGCAGCCCGGGCGGTATGGGGGGACTTGAAAAACTGTTTTTT.

The rearrangement links TRBV30 to TRBJ2-7; the match to TRBD2 covers 10 bases. The CDR3 length is 14 residues. V lost 4 bases to trimming and J lost 2 bases; unmatched junction nucleotides: 5. The germline V gene has CDR1 GTSNPN and CDR2 SVGIG (reference sequence). CDR3 DNA: TGTGCCTGGAACGGACTAGCGGAAACCTACGAGCAGTACTTC. Translating gives CAWNGLAETYEQYF.